The entry below describes one T cell receptor beta chain. The antigen is undetermined. This sample stems from a study of multiple sclerosis patients with progressive multifocal leukoencephalopathy. Study-level results: Findings may reflect JC virus infection or just general immunocompromise. No common TRBV or TRBJ usage or pairing appeared at PML.

Time point indicated: before natalizumab initiation. The T0 samples predate the first natalizumab infusion. The assay was run at survey level. TCRdb keeps only in-frame clones here, not all; method: immunoSEQ multiplex PCR. This table holds under 40,000 clones, 75% to 90% found once. The CDR3 consists of 18 residues. Per the germline V gene, CDR1 is MGHRA and CDR2 is YSYEKL. V gave up 1 base and J gave up 4 bases; unmatched junction bases: 9. The J gene is TRBJ2-7, the V gene TRBV4-1; 14 bases fit TRBD2. The sequencing sample was made of PBMCs. The clonotype comes from a human donor with multiple sclerosis. The CDR3 reads CASSQGGLAGELGYEQYF. The DNA of the CDR3 is TGCGCCAGCAGCCAAGGGGGACTAGCGGGAGAGTTGGGTTACGAGCAGTACTTC.